These 9 T cell receptor beta chains share one sample of origin, sequenced in a study of cytomegalovirus exposure and HLA in healthy donors. Clones were sequenced by immunoSEQ multiplex PCR, and TCRdb holds only the in-frame ones, with some missing. The sample lists some 210,000 clones, roughly 91% seen once, with 1.5% to 2.5% in the top ten. Sequencing was performed on PBMCs. Receptors originate from a woman under 30 in good health and CMV-seropositive.

CDR3 region: CASSLLSTSGSDEQYF. The CDR3 nucleotides read TGTGCCAGCAGTTTGTTGTCGACTAGCGGGAGTGACGAGCAGTACTTC. This chain uses TRBV27 with TRBJ2-7, with 12 positions matching TRBD2. The ends lost 3 bases at V and 5 bases at J; junction bases unmatched: 8. The CDR3 loop spans 16 amino acids. CDR1 is MNHEY and CDR2 is SMNVEV in the germline V gene (reference sequence).

V gene TRBV5-4 combines with J gene TRBJ1-2; no firm D call. Per the germline V gene, CDR1 is SGHNT and CDR2 is YYREEE (reference sequence). The CDR3 spans 15 residues. V was clipped by 1 base and J by 2 bases, with 12 bases between them. The DNA for the CDR3 is TGTGCCAGCAGCTTGTCGCGGGTCATAAACTATGGCTACACCTTC. It encodes CASSLSRVINYGYTF.

The V call is TRBV19, the J call TRBJ2-1; D possibly corresponds to TRBD2 (6 bases). Between the trimmed V and J ends, which lost 8 bases and 0 bases, there was a span of 14 bases. Germline CDR1 LNHDA, CDR2 SQIVND (reference sequence). This CDR3 is built from 15 residues. CDR3 coding DNA: TGTGCCAGTTGGGCTAGCGCAGGCTCCTACAATGAGCAGTTCTTC. This sequence encodes CASWASAGSYNEQFF.

V usage is TRBV5-1 and J usage is TRBJ2-3, with TRBD2 matching 10 bases. The CDR3 consists of 16 residues. Germline assignment: CDR1 SGHRS and CDR2 YFSETQ. The junction had 8 bases not matched to a gene; V was cut back by 2 bases and J by 5 bases. The CDR3 DNA follows: TGCGCCAGCAGCTTACCTAGCGGGAGTGGCGTAGATACGCAGTATTTT. It specifies CASSLPSGSGVDTQYF.

This chain links TRBV5-5 with TRBJ2-7; D may be TRBD2 (5 bases). The CDR3 contains 14 residues. CDR1 and CDR2 from the germline V gene are SGHKS and YYEKEE (reference sequence). Deletions cut 4 bases from V and 3 bases from J, with 14 bases between. In nucleotides, the CDR3 is TGTGCCAGCAGCCACACCCCGGGAAGCTACGAGCAGTACTTC. Encoded protein: CASSHTPGSYEQYF.

The gene calls are TRBV7-9 and TRBJ2-3; no reliable D call. This CDR3 comprises 13 residues. The germline gives CDR1 SEHNR, CDR2 FQNEAQ (reference sequence). V was cut by 5 bases and J by 0 bases, with 6 bases left in between. The CDR3 DNA is TGTGCCAGCAGCCCCCAGAGCACAGATACGCAGTATTTT. It is translated as CASSPQSTDTQYF.

V and J are TRBV7-7 and TRBJ2-1, with TRBD1 matching over 7 bases. This CDR3 region has 16 residues. With V trimmed by 2 bases and J by 3 bases, 7 bases remained unmatched. Germline CDR1 and CDR2: SSHAT and FNYEAQ (reference sequence). The CDR3 reads CASSLLAGGNYNEQFF. CDR3 bases: TGTGCCAGCAGCTTATTGGCAGGGGGTAACTACAATGAGCAGTTCTTC.

This chain joins TRBV18 and TRBJ1-2; D is possibly TRBD1 (6 bases). This CDR3 comprises 16 residues. V dropped 0 bases and J dropped 0 bases, with 11 bases sitting between them. CDR1 KGHSH and CDR2 LQKENI come from the germline V gene. The CDR3 bases are TGTGCCAGCTCACCACCGGGGGCGGATGCTAACTATGGCTACACCTTC. Translation gives CASSPPGADANYGYTF.

V is TRBV19 and J is TRBJ2-3; TRBD2 agrees at 15 bases. This CDR3 has 21 amino acids. The V and J ends lost 3 bases and 2 bases, in that order; junction bases with no gene match: 15. From germline, CDR1 is LNHDA and CDR2 SQIVND (reference sequence). The CDR3 sequence is CASSMRPGLAGGPGYTDTQYF. The CDR3 DNA reads TGTGCCAGTAGTATGAGACCGGGACTAGCGGGAGGCCCAGGGTACACAGATACGCAGTATTTT.